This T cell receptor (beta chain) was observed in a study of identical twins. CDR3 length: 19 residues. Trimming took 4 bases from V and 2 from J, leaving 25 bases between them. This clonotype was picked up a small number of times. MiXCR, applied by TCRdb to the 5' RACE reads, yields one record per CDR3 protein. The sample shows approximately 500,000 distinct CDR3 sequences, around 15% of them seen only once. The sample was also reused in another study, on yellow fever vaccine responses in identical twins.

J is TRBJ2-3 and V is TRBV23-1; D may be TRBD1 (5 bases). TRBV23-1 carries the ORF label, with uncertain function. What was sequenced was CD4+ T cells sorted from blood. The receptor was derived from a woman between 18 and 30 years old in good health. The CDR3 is CASSLRKDTRTPHTDTQYF. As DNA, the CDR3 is TGCGCCAGCAGTCTTCGAAAGGACACGCGGACGCCACACACAGATACGCAGTATTTT.